This T cell receptor (beta chain) was identified during a study of blood T cell repertoires in COVID-19. Overall study context: Italy, Spain and the United States were the sources of the convalescent and acute COVID-19 samples. T cells, B-cell-depleted T cells, or PBMCs provided the cDNA or gDNA that served as material.

Germline CDR1 reads MGHDK; CDR2 reads SYGVNS. The CDR3 spans 16 residues. Trimming removed 6 bases from V and 1 base from J, with 15 bases in between. Authors' processing steps: Estimation of nucleated cell counts was performed using reference gene primer amplification. Sequencing used immunoSEQ multiplex PCR; TCRdb keeps in-frame clones, though not all of them. Clonal size and the V and J genes are those of that table, whereas D and trimming came from the DNA. The table includes around 170,000 clones, around 80% detected once. The V call is TRBV25-1, the J call TRBJ2-2; possible D gene TRBD2, 6 bases. Sequenced material: peripheral blood. This TCR was sampled from a man between 65 and 80 years old with active or convalescent COVID-19. CDR3 DNA: TGTGCCAGCAGAGGGGAGGACGGTCTGAACACCGGGGAGCTGTTTTTT. Translation gives CASRGEDGLNTGELFF. Based on the CDR3 plus reference TRBV25-1 and TRBJ2-2, the full variable domain is EADIYQTPRYLVIGTGKKITLECSQTMGHDKMYWYQQDPGMELHLIHYSYGVNSTEKGDLSSESTVSRIRTEHFPLTLESARPSHTSQYLCASRGEDGLNTGELFFGEGSRLTVL.